The T cell receptor beta chain under discussion was sequenced for a study of Ad26.COV2.S vaccination and SARS-CoV-2 variants. About the study: Intramuscular Ad26.COV2.S at 5x10^10 or 1x10^11 viral particles.

The CDR3 totals 16 residues. Germline V gene sequence: CDR1 SGHNT, CDR2 YYREEE (reference sequence). V lost 1 base and J 1 base, leaving 14 bases between the germline ends. TCRdb's table, derived via immunoSEQ multiplex PCR, lists solely in-frame clones and lacks some. The sample lists 360,000 or so clones; 87% were seen once. Study outcomes and limitations: TCR breadth and depth analyses may have underestimated total T cell responses. Vaccine and placebo groups showed comparable non-spike TCR breadth.

A remark on this clone: Its antigen is not known.

Regarding treatment: some 20 received Ad26.COV2.S at low or high dose, single or two shots; a few received placebo; per-sample allocation not given. Specimens were obtained on day 63 following the first vaccine or placebo injection. The material was peripheral blood, obtained in a trial of Ad26.COV2.S vaccine versus placebo. The V call is TRBV5-4, the J call TRBJ1-1; perhaps TRBD1 as D (5 bases). The TCR sequence derives from a person aged 18 to 59 who received the Ad26.COV2.S COVID-19 vaccine or a placebo. CDR3: CASSLIYRGTNTEAFF. DNA for the CDR3: TGTGCCAGCAGCTTGATATACCGGGGCACGAACACTGAAGCTTTCTTT.